The 4 T cell receptor beta chains given below trace back to one sample, sequenced in a study of beta chain features in type 1 diabetes. Expressed TCRB transcripts were sequenced after all isolated RNA was converted to cDNA. Libraries were prepared by immunoSEQ multiplex PCR; TCRdb keeps only in-frame clonotypes and omits some of them. The sample records hundreds of thousands of clones, around a sixth being singletons. The sequenced material came from naive CD4+ T cells from blood. The receptors were sampled from a young woman in good health.

This clone showed up just a few times. This sample also contains other DNA sequences that code for the same CDR3. This chain uses TRBV10-3 with TRBJ2-5; 7 bases line up with TRBD1. Trimming removed 8 bases from V and 7 bases from J; junction bases left unmatched: 16. The CDR3 has 15 amino acids. Germline values: CDR1 ENHRY, CDR2 SYGVKD. CDR3: CAIDPYGQAGGTQYF. The CDR3 coding sequence is TGTGCCATCGACCCATACGGACAGGCCGGAGGGACCCAGTACTTC.

This rearrangement joins TRBV28 to TRBJ1-2; D gene unclear. The CDR3 length is 17 residues. V lost 1 base and J 2 bases, leaving 17 bases between the germline ends. From germline, CDR1 is MDHEN and CDR2 SYDVKM. CDR3 protein: CASSLSAIVGLNYGYTF. The CDR3 DNA reads as TGTGCCAGCAGTTTATCAGCTATTGTAGGGCTCAACTATGGCTACACCTTC.

There are a few counts of this clone. The chain links TRBV5-1 to TRBJ2-6; TRBD2 might be the D (5 bases). CDR1 is SGHRS and CDR2 is YFSETQ in the germline V gene. Trimming took off 6 bases at V and 4 bases at J, with 20 bases between the two ends. This CDR3 region has 17 residues. CDR3 region: CASKGPTGVLGANVLTF. In DNA form, the CDR3 reads TGCGCCAGCAAGGGTCCCACCGGGGTTCTGGGGGCCAACGTCCTGACTTTC. Combining the CDR3 with reference TRBV5-1 and TRBJ2-6 gives the whole variable domain KAGVTQTPRYLIKTRGQQVTLSCSPISGHRSVSWYQQTPGQGLQFLFEYFSETQRNKGNFPGRFSGRQFSNSRSEMNVSTLELGDSALYLCASKGPTGVLGANVLTFGAGSRLTVL.

V and J are TRBV7-2 and TRBJ2-7; 11 bases line up with TRBD2. CDR3 length equals 15 residues. J was trimmed by 2 bases and V by 4 bases; bases with no gene match: 4. Germline lookup yields CDR1 SGHTA and CDR2 FQGNSA. CDR3 region: CASSSALAGAYEQYF. CDR3 DNA: TGTGCCAGCAGCTCTGCACTAGCGGGAGCCTACGAGCAGTACTTC.